The 20 T cell receptor beta chains below come from one sample, sequenced in a study of CD8+ T cells in alopecia areata. RNA extraction was followed by reverse transcription into cDNA, which acted as the sequencing template. Method: immunoSEQ multiplex PCR; TCRdb's copy keeps in-frame clones and lacks some. The sample holds about 90,000 clones, about 44% seen once. Treatment indicated: oral pan-JAK inhibitor, 5-10 mg twice daily. The specimen comprised CD8+ T cells sorted from blood, sampled at week 24, from a patient treated with tofacitinib. The receptor set was obtained from a human donor with alopecia areata.

Of note for this clone: A read error is possible here, since a much larger clone lies one base away. In the same sample, other DNA sequences code for this CDR3. The chain uses TRBV5-1 and TRBJ1-5, with 10 bases that match TRBD1. Germline trimming cut 1 base from V and 6 bases from J; bases unmatched to any gene: 7. Germline V gene data show CDR1 as SGHRS and CDR2 as YFSETQ. This CDR3 region has 16 residues. CDR3 region: CASSLKTGGGSQPQHF. CDR3 coding DNA: TGCGCCAGCAGCTTGAAGACAGGGGGCGGAAGTCAGCCCCAGCATTTT.

This clone has only a few counts. The rearrangement links TRBV7-9 to TRBJ2-5; TRBD2 agrees at 8 bases. J gave up 3 bases and V 5 bases, and 2 bases lay outside the gene matches. The CDR3 has 13 amino acids. Germline V gene sequence: CDR1 SEHNR, CDR2 FQNEAQ (reference sequence). This CDR3 is CASSPGGEETQYF. For the CDR3, the DNA is TGTGCCAGCAGCCCGGGAGGGGAAGAGACCCAGTACTTC.

The gene calls are TRBV29-1 and TRBJ2-5, with a tentative D call TRBD2 (5 bases). The germline V gene has CDR1 SQVTM and CDR2 ANQGSEA. This CDR3 comprises 12 residues. Trimming left V 6 bases short and J 0 bases short, with 8 bases between. In nucleotides, the CDR3 is TGCAGCGTCCCGGGGAACCAAGAGACCCAGTACTTC. Translated, it gives CSVPGNQETQYF.

At least ten counts were recorded for this clone. This chain links TRBV5-5 with TRBJ2-3; D might be TRBD2 (6 bases). The CDR3 totals 14 residues. The ends were cut back, 2 bases at V and 6 bases at J, with 13 bases in the middle. Germline V gene sequence: CDR1 SGHKS, CDR2 YYEKEE (reference sequence). The CDR3 is CASSLASGLDTQYF. The CDR3 DNA is TGTGCCAGCAGCTTAGCCAGCGGGCTTGATACGCAGTATTTT.

This clone has only a few counts. The chain recombines TRBV7-2 with TRBJ2-6; a weak D match, TRBD2 (5 bases). The germline V gene has CDR1 SGHTA and CDR2 FQGNSA. Trimming removed 0 bases from V and 0 bases from J, with 12 bases in between. The CDR3 consists of 18 residues. The CDR3 DNA follows: TGTGCCAGCAGCTTAGCGCTCCGGGAACTCTCTGGGGCCAACGTCCTGACTTTC. This translates into CASSLALRELSGANVLTF.

This clone has a handful of counts. The V and J genes are TRBV29-1 and TRBJ2-1; TRBD2 agrees at 14 bases. This CDR3 is 17 amino acids long. CDR1 and CDR2 (germline): SQVTM, ANQGSEA. V dropped 7 bases and J dropped 5; count of bases not matched to a gene: 13. The CDR3 DNA reads TGCAGCGGTACCGGGACTAGCGGGAGTCGTCTGAACAATGAGCAGTTCTTC. Its protein is CSGTGTSGSRLNNEQFF.

The rearrangement links TRBV9 to TRBJ2-3; 9 bases line up with TRBD2. CDR1 is SGDLS and CDR2 is YYNGEE in the germline V gene. This CDR3 has 15 amino acids. The junction had 2 bases not matched to a gene; V was cut back by 1 base and J by 2 bases. The CDR3, as DNA: TGTGCCAGCAGCGTATTAGCGGGAGACACAGATACGCAGTATTTT. Translating it yields CASSVLAGDTDTQYF. The entire variable domain, with the rest obtained from reference TRBV9 and TRBJ2-3, is as follows: DSGVTQTPKHLITATGQRVTLRCSPRSGDLSVYWYQQSLDQGLQFLIQYYNGEERAKGNILERFSAQQFPDLHSELNLSSLELGDSALYFCASSVLAGDTDTQYFGPGTRLTVL.

This clone occurred a few times. In nucleotides, the CDR3 is TGCGCCAGCAGCGCCGTCGGGGGGACAGGGGGCTACAATGAGCAGTTCTTC. It codes for CASSAVGGTGGYNEQFF. This chain connects TRBV4-1 to TRBJ2-1, with 11 bases aligning to TRBD1. The CDR3 length is 17 residues. Germline loops: CDR1 MGHRA, CDR2 YSYEKL. The V and J ends lost 5 bases and 3 bases, in that order; junction bases with no gene match: 9.

This chain connects TRBV29-1 to TRBJ2-7; no firm D call. V lost 7 bases to trimming and J lost 1 base, with 14 bases between them. Germline CDR1 is SQVTM and CDR2 is ANQGSEA. There are 13 residues in the CDR3. CDR3: CSGRNMESYEQYF. The CDR3 DNA sequence: TGCAGCGGGCGTAACATGGAGTCCTACGAGCAGTACTTC.

The chain employs TRBV7-9 and TRBJ1-2, with D tentatively TRBD1 (5 bases). Germline CDR1 and CDR2: SEHNR and FQNEAQ (reference sequence). V was shortened by 8 bases and J by 0 bases, with 19 bases between the two germline ends. CDR3 length: 16 amino acids. In DNA form, the CDR3 reads TGTGCCAGCGGCGCCCCGCAGGAGACAGCTAACTATGGCTACACCTTC. Amino acid sequence: CASGAPQETANYGYTF.

This clone was detected only a few times. The chain employs TRBV7-9 and TRBJ2-1; 8 bases are shared with TRBD1. Germline values: CDR1 SEHNR, CDR2 FQNEAQ (reference sequence). The CDR3 consists of 15 residues. J was trimmed by 2 bases and V by 6 bases; bases with no gene match: 6. CDR3 nucleotide sequence: TGTGCCAGCAGGTCCCAGGGGGCCCCCTACAATGAGCAGTTCTTC. Its protein is CASRSQGAPYNEQFF.

This clone was seen more than once but under ten times. This sequence joins TRBV4-3 and TRBJ2-1; 8 nucleotides agree with TRBD1. CDR3 length equals 15 residues. Germline assignment: CDR1 LGHNA and CDR2 YSLEER. With V trimmed by 2 bases and J by 5 bases, 5 bases remained unmatched. The CDR3 DNA is TGCGCCAGCAGCCAATTCAGGGGGCAAGACAATGAGCAGTTCTTC. Its translation: CASSQFRGQDNEQFF.

The chain has TRBV28 and TRBJ1-1, with D possibly being TRBD1 (5 bases). V lost 3 bases and J 0 bases, leaving 8 bases between the germline ends. The germline CDR1 and CDR2 sequences are MDHEN and SYDVKM. This CDR3 spans 14 amino acids. CDR3 sequence reads: CASSFEGMNTEAFF. The CDR3 DNA is TGTGCCAGCAGTTTCGAGGGGATGAACACTGAAGCTTTCTTT.

This clone was seen only a few times. The chain uses TRBV30 and TRBJ2-7; possible D gene TRBD1, 6 bases. The CDR3 totals 13 residues. With 1 base removed from V and 2 bases from J, the gap between germline ends came to 9 bases. The germline gives CDR1 GTSNPN, CDR2 SVGIG (reference sequence). The CDR3 bases are TGTGCCTGGAGTGCCACAGGGACCTACGAGCAGTACTTC. It codes for CAWSATGTYEQYF.

Concerning this clone: At one boundary the junction diverges from the germline segment, which might be a read error. Within the sample, other DNA sequences also encode this same CDR3. The chain has TRBV29-1 and TRBJ1-1; D is uncertain. This CDR3 spans 12 amino acids. The germline CDR1 and CDR2 sequences are SQVTM and ANQGSEA. DNA for the CDR3: TGCAGCGTCTCCCCCGAGCACACTGAGGCTTTCTTT. It is translated as CSVSPEHTEAFF.

This clone has a handful of counts. V is TRBV4-1 and J is TRBJ2-1; D remains ambiguous. The CDR3 sequence is 11 residues long. The V end was cut by 1 base, the J end by 7 bases, with 2 bases between. Germline CDR1 reads MGHRA; CDR2 reads YSYEKL. The CDR3 DNA reads as TGCGCCAGCAGCCAAGCAAATGAGCAGTTCTTC. Amino acid sequence: CASSQANEQFF.

The chain combines TRBV29-1 with TRBJ2-7, with D hard to call. Germline-derived CDR1 and CDR2 are SQVTM and ANQGSEA. V lost 3 bases and J 3 bases, leaving 9 bases between the germline ends. The CDR3 sequence is 12 residues long. The DNA for the CDR3 is TGCAGCGTTGATCGCGGAGACTACGAGCAGTACTTC. It codes for CSVDRGDYEQYF.

The J gene is TRBJ2-2, the V gene TRBV19, with D perhaps TRBD1 (5 bases). This CDR3 is 14 amino acids long. The V and J ends lost 3 bases and 6 bases respectively, with 11 bases between them. Per the germline V gene, CDR1 is LNHDA and CDR2 is SQIVND (reference sequence). The CDR3 nucleotides are TGTGCCAGTAGTATCCTCACAGGCCCCGGGGAGCTGTTTTTT. It specifies CASSILTGPGELFF.

The chain links TRBV29-1 to TRBJ2-5, with D maybe TRBD2 (6 bases). The J call may be faulty, since TRBJ2-7 better matches the DNA end. This CDR3 is 13 amino acids long. CDR1 and CDR2 (germline): SQVTM, ANQGSEA. The CDR3 DNA follows: TGCAGCGTTGAAGGTGGGAGGCCCTACGAGCAGTACTTC. This codes for CSVEGGRPYEQYF.

The chain links TRBV11-1 to TRBJ2-7; possible D gene TRBD2, 5 bases. V shed 8 bases and J shed 6 bases, with 14 bases lying between them. CDR3 length: 12 amino acids. The V gene's germline CDR1 is SGHAT and CDR2 FQDESV (reference sequence). The CDR3 loop reads CASGKHRGEQYF. The CDR3 DNA sequence: TGTGCCAGCGGAAAACATCGGGGCGAGCAGTACTTC. The whole variable domain, filled in from reference TRBV11-1 and TRBJ2-7, reads EAEVAQSPRYKITEKSQAVAFWCDPISGHATLYWYRQILGQGPELLVQFQDESVVDDSQLPKDRFSAERLKGVDSTLKIQPAELGDSAMYLCASGKHRGEQYFGPGTRLTVT.